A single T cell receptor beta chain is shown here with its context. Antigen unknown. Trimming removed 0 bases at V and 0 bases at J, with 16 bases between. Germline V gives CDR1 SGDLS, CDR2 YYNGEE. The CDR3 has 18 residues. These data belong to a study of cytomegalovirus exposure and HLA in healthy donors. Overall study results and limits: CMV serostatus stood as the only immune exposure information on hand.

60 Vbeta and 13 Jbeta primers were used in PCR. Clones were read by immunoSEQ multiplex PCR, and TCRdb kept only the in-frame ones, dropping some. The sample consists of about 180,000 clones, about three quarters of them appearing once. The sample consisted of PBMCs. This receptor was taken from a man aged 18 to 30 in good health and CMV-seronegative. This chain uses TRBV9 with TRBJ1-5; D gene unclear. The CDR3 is CASSVAVWEFHSNQPQHF. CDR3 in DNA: TGTGCCAGCAGCGTAGCCGTCTGGGAGTTCCATAGCAATCAGCCCCAGCATTTT. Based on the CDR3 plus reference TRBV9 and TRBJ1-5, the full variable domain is DSGVTQTPKHLITATGQRVTLRCSPRSGDLSVYWYQQSLDQGLQFLIQYYNGEERAKGNILERFSAQQFPDLHSELNLSSLELGDSALYFCASSVAVWEFHSNQPQHFGDGTRLSIL.